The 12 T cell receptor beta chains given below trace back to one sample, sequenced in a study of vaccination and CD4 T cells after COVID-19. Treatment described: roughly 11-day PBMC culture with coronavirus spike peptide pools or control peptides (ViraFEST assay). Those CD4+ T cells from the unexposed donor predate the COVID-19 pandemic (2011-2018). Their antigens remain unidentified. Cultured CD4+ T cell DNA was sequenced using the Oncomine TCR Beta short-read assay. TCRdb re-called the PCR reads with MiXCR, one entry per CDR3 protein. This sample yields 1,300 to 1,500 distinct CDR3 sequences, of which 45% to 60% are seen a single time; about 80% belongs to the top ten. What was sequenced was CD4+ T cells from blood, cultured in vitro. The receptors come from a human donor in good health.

The CDR3, as DNA: TGTGCCAGCAGTTCGAATCATATGGGGAACACTGAAGCTTTCTTT. Translated, it gives CASSSNHMGNTEAFF. The chain uses TRBV28 and TRBJ1-1; no definite D call. Trimming took off 4 bases at V and 1 base at J, with 13 bases between the two ends. Germline V gives CDR1 MDHEN, CDR2 SYDVKM. This CDR3 comprises 15 residues.

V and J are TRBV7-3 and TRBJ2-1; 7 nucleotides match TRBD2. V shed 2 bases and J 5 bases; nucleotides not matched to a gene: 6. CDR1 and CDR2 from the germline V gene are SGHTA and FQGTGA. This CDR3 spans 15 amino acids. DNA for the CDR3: TGTGCCAGCAGCTTACGGAGCGGGGCTCACAATGAGCAGTTCTTC. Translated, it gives CASSLRSGAHNEQFF.

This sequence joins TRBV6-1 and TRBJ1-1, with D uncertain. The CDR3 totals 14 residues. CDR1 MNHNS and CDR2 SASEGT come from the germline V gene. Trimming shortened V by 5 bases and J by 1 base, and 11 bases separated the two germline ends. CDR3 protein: CASSSRGRNTEAFF. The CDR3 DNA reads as TGTGCCAGCAGTAGCCGCGGACGGAACACTGAAGCTTTCTTT.

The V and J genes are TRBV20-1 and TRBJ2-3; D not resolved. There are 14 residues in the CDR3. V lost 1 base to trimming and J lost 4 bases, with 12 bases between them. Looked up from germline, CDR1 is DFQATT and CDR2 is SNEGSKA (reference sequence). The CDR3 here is CSARGLARADTQYF. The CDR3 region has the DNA TGCAGTGCTAGAGGGCTTGCTAGAGCAGATACGCAGTATTTT.

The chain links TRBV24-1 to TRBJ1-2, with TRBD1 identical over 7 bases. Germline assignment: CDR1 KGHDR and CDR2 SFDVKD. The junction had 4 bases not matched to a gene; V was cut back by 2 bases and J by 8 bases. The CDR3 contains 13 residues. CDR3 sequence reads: CATSDYRGSGYTF. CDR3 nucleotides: TGTGCCACCAGTGATTACAGGGGTTCCGGCTACACCTTC.

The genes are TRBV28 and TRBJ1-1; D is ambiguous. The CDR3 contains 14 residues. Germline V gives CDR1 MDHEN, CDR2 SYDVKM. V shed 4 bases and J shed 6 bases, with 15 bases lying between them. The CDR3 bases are TGTGCCAGCAGTTCGCTAGGGATTTGGTCTGAAGCTTTCTTT. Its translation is CASSSLGIWSEAFF.

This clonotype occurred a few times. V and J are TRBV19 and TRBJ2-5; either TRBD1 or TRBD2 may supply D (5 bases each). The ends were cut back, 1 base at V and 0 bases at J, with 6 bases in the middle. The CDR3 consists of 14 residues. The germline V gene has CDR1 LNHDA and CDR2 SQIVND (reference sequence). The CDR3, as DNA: TGTGCCAGTAGTATAGGGGGGAACCAAGAGACCCAGTACTTC. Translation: CASSIGGNQETQYF.

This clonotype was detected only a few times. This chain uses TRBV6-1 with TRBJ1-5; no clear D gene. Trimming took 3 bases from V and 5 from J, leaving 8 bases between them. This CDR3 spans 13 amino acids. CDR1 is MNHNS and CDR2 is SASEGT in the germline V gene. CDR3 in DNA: TGTGCCAGCAGTGAGGCCGGTCATCAGCCCCAGCATTTT. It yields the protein CASSEAGHQPQHF.

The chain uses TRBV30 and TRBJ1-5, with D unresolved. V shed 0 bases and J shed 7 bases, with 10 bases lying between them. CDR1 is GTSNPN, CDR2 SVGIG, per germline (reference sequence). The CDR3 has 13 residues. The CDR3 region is CAWSVEGVQPQHF. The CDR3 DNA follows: TGTGCCTGGAGTGTGGAGGGTGTGCAGCCCCAGCATTTT.

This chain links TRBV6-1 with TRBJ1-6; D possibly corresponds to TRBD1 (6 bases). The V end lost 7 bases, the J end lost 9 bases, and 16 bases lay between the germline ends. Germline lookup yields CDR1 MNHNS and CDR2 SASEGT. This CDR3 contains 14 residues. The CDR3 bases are TGTGCCAGCACCCAACAGGGTCCGATTTCACCCCTCCACTTT. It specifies CASTQQGPISPLHF.

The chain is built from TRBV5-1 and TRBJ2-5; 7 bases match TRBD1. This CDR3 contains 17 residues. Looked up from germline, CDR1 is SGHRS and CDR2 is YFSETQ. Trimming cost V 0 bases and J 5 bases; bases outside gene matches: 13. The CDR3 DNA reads TGCGCCAGCAGCTTGGCCAGGGCAGGGGGTCTTGAGGAGACCCAGTACTTC. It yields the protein CASSLARAGGLEETQYF.

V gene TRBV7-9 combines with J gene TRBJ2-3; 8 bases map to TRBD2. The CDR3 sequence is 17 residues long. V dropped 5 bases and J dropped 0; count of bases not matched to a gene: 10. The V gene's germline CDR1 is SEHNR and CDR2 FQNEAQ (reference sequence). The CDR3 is CASSIGTSGGSTDTQYF. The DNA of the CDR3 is TGTGCCAGCAGCATAGGGACTAGTGGAGGGAGCACAGATACGCAGTATTTT.